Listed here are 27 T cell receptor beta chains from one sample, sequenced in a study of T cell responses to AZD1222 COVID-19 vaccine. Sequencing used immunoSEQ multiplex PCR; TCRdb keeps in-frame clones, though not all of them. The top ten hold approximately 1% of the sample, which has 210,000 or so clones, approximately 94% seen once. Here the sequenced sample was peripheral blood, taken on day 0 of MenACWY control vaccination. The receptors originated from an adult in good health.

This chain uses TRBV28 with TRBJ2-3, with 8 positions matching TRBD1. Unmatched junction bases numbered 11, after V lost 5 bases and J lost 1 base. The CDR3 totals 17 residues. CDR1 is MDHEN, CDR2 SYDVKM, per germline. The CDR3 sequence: CASSPWTGNGGTDTQYF. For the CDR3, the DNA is TGTGCCAGCAGTCCATGGACAGGGAATGGGGGCACAGATACGCAGTATTTT.

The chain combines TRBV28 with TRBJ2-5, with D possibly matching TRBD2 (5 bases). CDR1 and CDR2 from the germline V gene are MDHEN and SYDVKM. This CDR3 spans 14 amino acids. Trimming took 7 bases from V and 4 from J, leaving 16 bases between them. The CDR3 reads CASTLSGRRETQYF. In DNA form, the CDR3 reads TGTGCCAGCACCTTGTCGGGGAGAAGAGAGACCCAGTACTTC.

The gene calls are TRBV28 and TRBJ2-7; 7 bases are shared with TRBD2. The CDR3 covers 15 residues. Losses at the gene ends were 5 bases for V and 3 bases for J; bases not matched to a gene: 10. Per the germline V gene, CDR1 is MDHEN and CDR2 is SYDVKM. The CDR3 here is CASSAAGGGVYEQYF. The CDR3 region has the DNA TGTGCCAGCAGTGCAGCCGGGGGAGGGGTCTACGAGCAGTACTTC. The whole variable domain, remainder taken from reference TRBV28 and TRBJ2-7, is DVKVTQSSRYLVKRTGEKVFLECVQDMDHENMFWYRQDPGLGLRLIYFSYDVKMKEKGDIPEGYSVSREKKERFSLILESASTNQTSMYLCASSAAGGGVYEQYFGPGTRLTVT.

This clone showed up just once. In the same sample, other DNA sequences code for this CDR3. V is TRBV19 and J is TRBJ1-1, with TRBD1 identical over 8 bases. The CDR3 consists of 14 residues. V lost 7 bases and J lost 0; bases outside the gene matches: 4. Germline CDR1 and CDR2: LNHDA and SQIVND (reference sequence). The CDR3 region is CASTLTGVNTEAFF. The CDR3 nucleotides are TGTGCCAGTACGTTGACAGGGGTGAACACTGAAGCTTTCTTT.

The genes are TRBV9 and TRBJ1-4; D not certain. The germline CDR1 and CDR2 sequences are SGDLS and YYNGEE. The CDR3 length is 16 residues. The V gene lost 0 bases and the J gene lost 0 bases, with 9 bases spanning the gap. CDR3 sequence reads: CASSVGVSTTNEKLFF. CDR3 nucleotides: TGTGCCAGCAGCGTAGGCGTGAGCACAACTAATGAAAAACTGTTTTTT.

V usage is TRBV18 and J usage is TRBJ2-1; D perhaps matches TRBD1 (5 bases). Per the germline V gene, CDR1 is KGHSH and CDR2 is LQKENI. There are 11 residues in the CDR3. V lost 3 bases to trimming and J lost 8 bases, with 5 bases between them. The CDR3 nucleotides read TGTGCCAGCTCACCGACAGATGAGCAGTTCTTC. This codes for CASSPTDEQFF.

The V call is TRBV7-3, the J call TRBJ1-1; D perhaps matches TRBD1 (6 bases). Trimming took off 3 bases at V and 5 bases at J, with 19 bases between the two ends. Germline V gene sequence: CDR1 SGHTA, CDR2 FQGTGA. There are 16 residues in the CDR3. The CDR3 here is CASSLYPAQGGTEAFF. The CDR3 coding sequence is TGTGCCAGCAGCTTGTATCCGGCACAGGGCGGGACTGAAGCTTTCTTT.

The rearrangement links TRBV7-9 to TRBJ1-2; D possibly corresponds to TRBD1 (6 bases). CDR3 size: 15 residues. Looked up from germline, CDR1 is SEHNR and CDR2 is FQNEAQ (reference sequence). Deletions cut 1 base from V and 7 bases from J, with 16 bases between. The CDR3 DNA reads TGTGCCAGCAGCTTAGTGATCACAGGGCTCGCTGGCTACACCTTC. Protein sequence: CASSLVITGLAGYTF.

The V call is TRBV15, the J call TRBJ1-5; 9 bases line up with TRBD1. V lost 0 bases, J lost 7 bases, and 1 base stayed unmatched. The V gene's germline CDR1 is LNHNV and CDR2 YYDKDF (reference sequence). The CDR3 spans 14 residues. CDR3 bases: TGTGCCACCAGCAGAGAAGACAGGGGGCAGCCCCAGCATTTT. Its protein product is CATSREDRGQPQHF.

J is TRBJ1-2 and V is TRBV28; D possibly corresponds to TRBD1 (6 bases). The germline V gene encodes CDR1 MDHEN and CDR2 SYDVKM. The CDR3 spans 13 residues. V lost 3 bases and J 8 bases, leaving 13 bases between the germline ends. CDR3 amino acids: CASSLEQGRGYTF. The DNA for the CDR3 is TGTGCCAGCAGTTTGGAACAGGGAAGAGGCTACACCTTC.

The CDR3 nucleotides read TGTGCCAGTAGTCCCGGACCGGCGGATGGCTACACCTTC. Translating gives CASSPGPADGYTF. The chain couples TRBV19 to TRBJ1-2; D is ambiguous. Trimming removed 5 bases from V and 6 bases from J, with 13 bases in between. Germline V gene sequence: CDR1 LNHDA, CDR2 SQIVND (reference sequence). The CDR3 covers 13 residues.

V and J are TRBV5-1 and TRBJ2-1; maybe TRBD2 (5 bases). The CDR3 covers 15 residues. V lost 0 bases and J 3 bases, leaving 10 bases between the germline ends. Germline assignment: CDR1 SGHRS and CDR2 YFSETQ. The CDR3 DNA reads TGCGCCAGCAGCTTGGGGGCCGGGATCTACAATGAGCAGTTCTTC. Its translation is CASSLGAGIYNEQFF.

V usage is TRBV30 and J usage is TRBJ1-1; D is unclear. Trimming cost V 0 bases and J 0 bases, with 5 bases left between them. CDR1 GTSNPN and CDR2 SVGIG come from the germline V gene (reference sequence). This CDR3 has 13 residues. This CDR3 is CAWSVGLNTEAFF. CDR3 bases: TGTGCCTGGAGTGTCGGGTTGAACACTGAAGCTTTCTTT.

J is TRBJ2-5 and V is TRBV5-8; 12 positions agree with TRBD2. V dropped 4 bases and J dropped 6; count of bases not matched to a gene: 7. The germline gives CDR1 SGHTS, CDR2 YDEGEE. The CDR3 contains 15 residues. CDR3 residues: CASSPLAGGQKTQYF. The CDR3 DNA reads TGTGCCAGCAGCCCTCTAGCGGGGGGGCAGAAGACCCAGTACTTC.

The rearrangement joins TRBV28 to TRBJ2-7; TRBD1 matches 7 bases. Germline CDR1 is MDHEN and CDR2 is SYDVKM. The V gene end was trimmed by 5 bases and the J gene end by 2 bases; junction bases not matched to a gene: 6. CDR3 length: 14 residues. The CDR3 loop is CASSRGGKAYEQYF. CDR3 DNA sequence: TGTGCCAGCAGTCGAGGGGGCAAGGCCTACGAGCAGTACTTC. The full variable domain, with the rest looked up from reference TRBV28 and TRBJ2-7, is DVKVTQSSRYLVKRTGEKVFLECVQDMDHENMFWYRQDPGLGLRLIYFSYDVKMKEKGDIPEGYSVSREKKERFSLILESASTNQTSMYLCASSRGGKAYEQYFGPGTRLTVT.

The CDR3 DNA is TGTGCCAGCAGCTTAGAGGGGACAGGGGCGACGACCTATGGCTACACCTTC. Protein sequence: CASSLEGTGATTYGYTF. V is TRBV11-2 and J is TRBJ1-2; TRBD1 agrees at 10 bases. The CDR3 is 17 residues long. V trimming: 0 bases; J trimming: 4 bases; junction bases outside the gene matches: 8. The germline V gene encodes CDR1 SGHAT and CDR2 FQNNGV.

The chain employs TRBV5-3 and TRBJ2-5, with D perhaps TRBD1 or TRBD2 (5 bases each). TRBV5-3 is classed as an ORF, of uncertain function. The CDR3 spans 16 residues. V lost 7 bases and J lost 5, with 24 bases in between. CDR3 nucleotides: TGTGCCAGAGGCTCCCGACCGGGACCCCGGAGGGAGACCCAGTACTTC. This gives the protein CARGSRPGPRRETQYF.

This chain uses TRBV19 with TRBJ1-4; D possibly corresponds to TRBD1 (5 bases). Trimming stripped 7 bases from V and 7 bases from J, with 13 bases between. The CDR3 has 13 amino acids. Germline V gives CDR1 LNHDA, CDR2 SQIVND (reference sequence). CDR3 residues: CASMSRGSEKLFF. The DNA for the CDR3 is TGTGCCAGTATGTCGAGGGGTAGTGAAAAACTGTTTTTT.

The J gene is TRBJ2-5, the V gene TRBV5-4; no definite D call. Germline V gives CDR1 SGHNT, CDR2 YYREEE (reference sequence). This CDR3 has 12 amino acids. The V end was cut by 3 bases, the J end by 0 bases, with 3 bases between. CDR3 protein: CASSWDQETQYF. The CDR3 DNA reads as TGTGCCAGCAGCTGGGACCAAGAGACCCAGTACTTC.

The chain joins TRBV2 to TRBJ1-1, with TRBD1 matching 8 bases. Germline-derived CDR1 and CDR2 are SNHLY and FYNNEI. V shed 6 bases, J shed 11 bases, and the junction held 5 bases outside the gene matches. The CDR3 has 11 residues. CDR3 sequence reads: CASRDTGGAFF. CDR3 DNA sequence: TGTGCCAGCAGGGATACAGGGGGGGCTTTCTTT.

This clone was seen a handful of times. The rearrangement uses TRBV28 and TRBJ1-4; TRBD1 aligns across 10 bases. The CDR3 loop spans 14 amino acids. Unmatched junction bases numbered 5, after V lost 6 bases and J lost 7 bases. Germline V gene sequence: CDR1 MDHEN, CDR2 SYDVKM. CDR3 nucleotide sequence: TGTGCCAGCAGCTACGGGACAGGGGTTGAAAAACTGTTTTTT. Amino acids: CASSYGTGVEKLFF.

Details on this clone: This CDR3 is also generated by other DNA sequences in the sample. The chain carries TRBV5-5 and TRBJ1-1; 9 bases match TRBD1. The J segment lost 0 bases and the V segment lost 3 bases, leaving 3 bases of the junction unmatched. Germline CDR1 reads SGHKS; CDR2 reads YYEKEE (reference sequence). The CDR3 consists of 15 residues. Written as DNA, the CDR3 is TGTGCCAGCAGCTGGGGACAGGGCTTGAACACTGAAGCTTTCTTT. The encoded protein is CASSWGQGLNTEAFF.

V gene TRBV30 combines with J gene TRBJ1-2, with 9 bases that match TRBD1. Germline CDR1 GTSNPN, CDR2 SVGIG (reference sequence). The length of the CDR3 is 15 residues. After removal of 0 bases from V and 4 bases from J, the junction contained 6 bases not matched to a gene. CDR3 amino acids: CAWSVLRTGAYGYTF. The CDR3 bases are TGTGCCTGGAGTGTACTGCGGACAGGGGCCTATGGCTACACCTTC.

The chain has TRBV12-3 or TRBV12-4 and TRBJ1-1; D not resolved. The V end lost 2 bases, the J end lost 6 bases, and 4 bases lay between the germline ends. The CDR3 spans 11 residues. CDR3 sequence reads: CASSLTSEAFF. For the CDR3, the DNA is TGTGCCAGCAGTTTAACTTCTGAAGCTTTCTTT.

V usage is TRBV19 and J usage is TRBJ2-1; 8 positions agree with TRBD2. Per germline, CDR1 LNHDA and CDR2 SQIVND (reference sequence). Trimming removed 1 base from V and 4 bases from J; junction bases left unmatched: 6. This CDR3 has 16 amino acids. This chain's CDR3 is CASSIGPTSAYNEQFF. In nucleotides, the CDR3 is TGTGCCAGTAGTATAGGCCCGACTAGCGCTTACAATGAGCAGTTCTTC.

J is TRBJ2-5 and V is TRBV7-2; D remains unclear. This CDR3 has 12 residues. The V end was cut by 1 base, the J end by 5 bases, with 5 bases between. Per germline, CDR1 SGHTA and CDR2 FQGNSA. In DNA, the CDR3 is TGTGCCAGCAGCTTAGGCTCGGAGACCCAGTACTTC. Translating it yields CASSLGSETQYF. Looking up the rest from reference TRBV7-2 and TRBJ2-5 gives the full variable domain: GAGVSQSPSNKVTEKGKDVELRCDPISGHTALYWYRQSLGQGLEFLIYFQGNSAPDKSGLPSDRFSAERTGGSVSTLTIQRTQQEDSAVYLCASSLGSETQYFGPGTRLLVL.

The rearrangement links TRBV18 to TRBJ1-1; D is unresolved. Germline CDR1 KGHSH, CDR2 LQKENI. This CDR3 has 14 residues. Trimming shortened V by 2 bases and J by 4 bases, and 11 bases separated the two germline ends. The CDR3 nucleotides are TGTGCCAGCTCACCAGCGAGGGTAGGCACTGAAGCTTTCTTT. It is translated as CASSPARVGTEAFF.